A selection of T cell receptor beta chains follows, all from one sample in a study of response to subunit inactivated influenza vaccine. Using its own MiXCR run on the RT-PCR reads, TCRdb lists one record per CDR3 protein. The sample consists of under 550,000 distinct CDR3 sequences, approximately 7.3% of them appearing once. The material sequenced was PBMCs from blood, taken around 2 years after vaccination. All receptors derive from a man aged 45-69 years who received an inactivated influenza vaccine. The CDR3 runs from the conserved cysteine through the conserved F or W. Each record gives: V gene, J gene, D gene, clone size, CDR3 protein, CDR3 DNA. The D gene is left open where the match is weak. Size values are once, few and many counts, or a class for expanded clones, and some rows have none.

TRBV3-1	TRBJ1-6	TRBD1	-	CASRITRDRGSPLHF	TGTGCCAGCAGGATTACCCGGGACAGGGGGTCACCCCTCCACTTT
TRBV7-9	TRBJ1-2	TRBD1	-	CASSLLGDRGSPGYTF	TGTGCCAGCAGCCTCCTTGGGGACAGAGGATCCCCGGGCTACACCTTC
TRBV10-3	TRBJ1-5	TRBD1	many	CAISDGQGGNQPQHF	TGTGCCATCAGTGACGGACAGGGGGGCAATCAGCCCCAGCATTTT
TRBV7-6	TRBJ1-4	-	many	CASSLSRQEKLFF	TGTGCCAGCAGCTTAAGCCGTCAGGAAAAACTGTTTTTT
TRBV12-3/TRBV12-4	TRBJ1-3	-	many	CASSSGTTGNTIYF	TGTGCCAGCAGTTCCGGGACAACTGGAAACACCATATATTTT
TRBV6-2/TRBV6-3	TRBJ2-7	-	many	CASSYSVHPGGEQYF	TGTGCCAGCAGTTACTCTGTACACCCAGGTGGAGAGCAGTACTTC
TRBV10-3	TRBJ2-2	-	many	CAISEGQGGDTGELFF	TGTGCCATCAGTGAAGGACAGGGAGGGGACACCGGGGAGCTGTTTTTT
TRBV29-1	TRBJ2-1	-	-	CSVDTGRGGEQFF	TGCAGCGTTGATACCGGGAGAGGGGGTGAGCAGTTCTTC
TRBV5-1	TRBJ1-2	-	many	CASSLVSRSKDYGYTF	TGCGCCAGCAGCTTGGTTTCGAGAAGCAAGGACTATGGCTACACCTTC
TRBV5-6	TRBJ2-7	-	-	CASSQYGGHEQYF	TGTGCCAGCAGCCAGTACGGGGGCCACGAGCAGTACTTC
TRBV4-1	TRBJ2-1	-	many	CASSHSDEQFF	TGCGCCAGCAGCCACAGCGATGAGCAGTTCTTC
TRBV4-2	TRBJ2-6	-	many	CASSQVVNSGANVLTF	TGTGCCAGCAGCCAAGTTGTTAACTCTGGGGCCAACGTCCTGACTTTC
TRBV4-1	TRBJ2-2	-	-	CASSQEGLSTGELFF	TGCGCCAGCAGCCAAGAAGGGCTGTCCACCGGGGAGCTGTTTTTT
TRBV24-1	TRBJ1-2	-	few	CATSDRSGVEGYTF	TGTGCCACCAGTGATCGATCAGGGGTCGAAGGCTACACCTTC
TRBV24-1	TRBJ2-7	-	many	CATSDLLNGEQYF	TGTGCCACCAGTGATTTGTTGAACGGTGAGCAGTACTTC
TRBV3-1	TRBJ1-3	-	few	CASSQVTSPSSGNTIYF	TGTGCCAGCAGCCAAGTAACCAGCCCGAGCTCTGGAAACACCATATATTTT
TRBV25-1	TRBJ2-1	-	-	CASTLGWGHDEQFF	TGTGCCAGCACCTTGGGTTGGGGTCACGATGAGCAGTTCTTC
TRBV7-9	TRBJ2-4	-	few	CASSLVGSSTKNIQYF	TGTGCCAGCAGCTTAGTGGGCAGTTCCACCAAAAACATTCAGTACTTC
TRBV20-1	TRBJ2-5	-	many	CSARRSGGLLQETQYF	TGCAGTGCTAGAAGGTCGGGGGGCCTCCTTCAAGAGACCCAGTACTTC
TRBV28	TRBJ2-1	-	few	CASSSGGLVYNEQFF	TGTGCCAGCAGCTCAGGGGGACTAGTCTACAATGAGCAGTTCTTC
TRBV7-2	TRBJ1-5	-	-	CASSPTWDQPQHF	TGTGCCAGCAGCCCGACATGGGATCAGCCCCAGCATTTT
TRBV28	TRBJ1-2	-	few	CASSLSAGTFGYYGYTF	TGTGCCAGCAGTTTATCTGCGGGGACCTTTGGCTACTATGGCTACACCTTC
TRBV4-3	TRBJ2-1	TRBD2	-	CASSQGASGYNEQFF	TGCGCCAGCAGCCAAGGGGCTAGCGGTTACAATGAGCAGTTCTTC
TRBV6-2/TRBV6-3	TRBJ1-2	TRBD1	few	CASSYEPGQGAGGYTF	TGTGCCAGCAGTTACGAACCGGGACAGGGGGCTGGAGGCTACACCTTC
TRBV19	TRBJ2-1	TRBD2	-	CASSTPASGSLNYNEQFF	TGTGCCAGTAGTACCCCGGCTAGCGGGAGCCTTAACTACAATGAGCAGTTCTTC
TRBV4-1	TRBJ2-3	-	many	CASSRREITDTQYF	TGCGCCAGCAGCCGCCGGGAGATCACAGATACGCAGTATTTT
TRBV10-1	TRBJ2-5	-	-	CASSEVRGPQETQYF	TGCGCCAGCAGTGAGGTACGCGGGCCCCAAGAGACCCAGTACTTC
TRBV7-2	TRBJ2-5	TRBD1	few	CASSLQRDRGAETQYF	TGTGCCAGCAGCTTGCAACGGGACAGGGGAGCTGAGACCCAGTACTTC
TRBV7-2	TRBJ1-6	-	-	CASSLDRIYSPLHF	TGTGCCAGCAGCTTAGATCGCATTTATTCACCCCTCCACTTT
TRBV4-2	TRBJ1-6	TRBD1	few	CASSQQHRDSGSPLHF	TGTGCCAGCAGCCAACAACACCGGGACAGTGGATCACCCCTCCACTTT
TRBV20-1	TRBJ2-3	-	once	CSARPGRRADTQYF	TGCAGTGCTAGACCGGGGCGGCGGGCAGATACGCAGTATTTT
TRBV3-1	TRBJ2-5	TRBD2	many	CASSQPQTSGTYQETQYF	TGTGCCAGCAGCCAACCCCAGACTAGCGGGACGTACCAAGAGACCCAGTACTTC
TRBV10-3	TRBJ2-5	TRBD2	few	CAISEKAGVGETQYF	TGTGCCATCAGTGAAAAAGCGGGAGTAGGTGAGACCCAGTACTTC
TRBV20-1	TRBJ1-5	TRBD1	few	CSARHGQGTNQPQHF	TGCAGTGCTAGGCACGGACAGGGTACCAATCAGCCCCAGCATTTT
TRBV4-3	TRBJ1-2	-	many	CASSQDGGVGYGYTF	TGCGCCAGCAGCCAAGATGGCGGGGTTGGCTACGGCTACACCTTC
TRBV20-1	TRBJ2-1	TRBD2	many	CSATPQGLAGDEQFF	TGCAGTGCTACTCCCCAGGGACTAGCGGGAGATGAGCAGTTCTTC
TRBV7-9	TRBJ2-2	TRBD1	-	CASSLDGTVSGELFF	TGTGCCAGCAGCTTAGACGGGACAGTATCCGGGGAGCTGTTTTTT
TRBV11-2	TRBJ1-5	TRBD1	few	CASSLDRGILSNQPQHF	TGTGCCAGCAGCTTAGACAGGGGGATCCTTAGCAATCAGCCCCAGCATTTT
TRBV12-3/TRBV12-4	TRBJ1-3	-	many	CASSPIGSRVFGNTIYF	TGTGCCAGCAGTCCGATAGGGAGTAGGGTCTTTGGAAACACCATATATTTT
TRBV20-1	TRBJ2-7	-	-	CSAKANEQYF	TGCAGTGCTAAAGCGAACGAGCAGTACTTC
TRBV29-1	TRBJ1-1	-	few	CSGGQMNTEAFF	TGCAGCGGTGGACAGATGAACACTGAAGCTTTCTTT
TRBV9	TRBJ2-1	-	few	CASSVTRAAEQFF	TGTGCCAGCAGCGTGACGAGGGCGGCTGAGCAGTTCTTC
TRBV9	TRBJ1-5	TRBD1	many	CASSVVEDGQGSVNQPQHF	TGTGCCAGCAGCGTAGTCGAAGACGGACAGGGTTCAGTCAATCAGCCCCAGCATTTT
TRBV6-1	TRBJ1-6	-	few	CASSEAENSPLHF	TGTGCCAGCAGTGAAGCTGAGAATTCACCCCTCCACTTT
TRBV24-1	TRBJ2-7	TRBD2	few	CATSTGLAGVEQYF	TGTGCCACCAGTACCGGACTAGCGGGAGTGGAGCAGTACTTC
TRBV4-1	TRBJ2-7	TRBD1	-	CASSPLWNTGGNYEQYF	TGCGCCAGCAGCCCACTATGGAATACAGGGGGAAACTACGAGCAGTACTTC
TRBV20-1	TRBJ1-5	-	many	CSARPAGQIGPQHF	TGCAGTGCTAGACCAGCGGGGCAAATCGGGCCCCAGCATTTT
TRBV6-2/TRBV6-3	TRBJ2-7	TRBD1	few	CASRRQGLSYEQYF	TGTGCCAGCAGACGACAGGGTTTGTCCTACGAGCAGTACTTC
TRBV5-5	TRBJ2-3	TRBD1	few	CASSLGWTGRTDTQYF	TGTGCCAGCAGCTTGGGGTGGACAGGACGCACAGATACGCAGTATTTT
TRBV10-3	TRBJ2-2	-	-	CAIRAGTDVTGELFF	TGTGCCATCAGGGCAGGGACTGACGTTACCGGGGAGCTGTTTTTT
TRBV20-1	TRBJ2-7	-	few	CSGSTAVSYEQYF	TGCAGTGGTTCGACAGCCGTTTCCTACGAGCAGTACTTC
TRBV6-1	TRBJ1-2	-	-	CASSNLGQPSLSGIYGYTF	TGTGCCAGCAGTAATTTAGGACAGCCCTCCCTCTCCGGCATCTATGGCTACACCTTC
TRBV2	TRBJ2-7	-	-	CASSELEEQYF	TGTGCCAGCAGTGAATTAGAAGAGCAGTACTTC